This entry lists 9 T cell receptor beta chains sequenced from one sample in a study of vaccination effects on CD4 cells after COVID-19. The ViraFEST assay expanded antigen-specific CD4+ T cells with viral peptide pools before sequencing. Cultured cells yielded isolated CD4+ T cells after 10 days. As their vaccination, participants received two doses of either BNT162b2 or mRNA-1273. Clones were read by immunoSEQ multiplex PCR, and TCRdb kept only the in-frame ones, dropping some. The sample consists of 15,000 to 20,000 clones, roughly 76% of them appearing once. The antigens of these receptors remain unknown. This specimen consisted of CD4+ T cells from PBMCs cultured with HCoV-NL63 spike peptides, obtained after COVID-19 vaccination. The receptors here all came from a human donor who received a COVID-19 vaccine.

The chain couples TRBV5-1 to TRBJ1-6, with D unresolved. The CDR3 runs to 12 residues. Germline CDR1 and CDR2: SGHRS and YFSETQ. Trimming stripped 5 bases from V and 10 bases from J, with 10 bases between. The chain's CDR3 is CASRQGNSPLHF. As DNA, the CDR3 is TGCGCCAGCAGGCAAGGGAACTCACCCCTCCACTTT. Using reference TRBV5-1 and TRBJ1-6 for the parts outside the CDR3, the full variable domain is KAGVTQTPRYLIKTRGQQVTLSCSPISGHRSVSWYQQTPGQGLQFLFEYFSETQRNKGNFPGRFSGRQFSNSRSEMNVSTLELGDSALYLCASRQGNSPLHFGNGTRLTVT.

The chain combines TRBV21-1 with TRBJ1-5; TRBD1 was called by the table and not checked on the DNA. TRBV21-1 is labeled a pseudogene. The CDR3 totals 12 residues. CDR3 in amino acids: CARKGAGQPQHF. The CDR3 DNA reads TGTGCCAGGAAGGGGGCAGGTCAGCCCCAGCATTTT.

On this clone itself: One end of the junction fails to match germline, which may point to a read error. The J gene is TRBJ2-1, the V gene TRBV6-2 or TRBV6-3; the D is unclear. Looked up from germline, CDR1 is MNHEY and CDR2 is SVGEGT. The CDR3 consists of 12 residues. CDR3 sequence reads: CASSKGRNAQFF. As DNA, the CDR3 is TGTGCCAGCAGTAAAGGTCGAAATGCGCAGTTCTTC.

The genes are TRBV5-1 and TRBJ2-3; 8 bases map to TRBD2. The CDR3 is 16 residues long. Germline V gene data show CDR1 as SGHRS and CDR2 as YFSETQ. The junction had 8 bases not matched to a gene; V was cut back by 0 bases and J by 5 bases. The CDR3 bases are TGCGCCAGCAGCTTGGCCGGGACTAGGGTGGTAGATACGCAGTATTTT. This translates into CASSLAGTRVVDTQYF.

This chain joins TRBV3-1 (or the pseudogene TRBV3-2) and TRBJ2-2; D is unresolved. This CDR3 is built from 14 residues. The ends were cut back, 4 bases at V and 1 base at J, with 7 bases in the middle. Germline values: CDR1 LGHDT, CDR2 YNNKEL (reference sequence). CDR3 sequence: CASSRTWNTGELFF. The DNA for the CDR3 is TGTGCCAGCAGCCGGACCTGGAACACCGGGGAGCTGTTTTTT.

The chain joins TRBV3-1 (or the pseudogene TRBV3-2) to TRBJ1-1; D remains ambiguous. The CDR3 runs to 13 residues. Germline V lookup: CDR1 LGHDT, CDR2 YNNKEL (reference sequence). The V end lost 4 bases, the J end lost 7 bases, and 13 bases lay between the germline ends. The CDR3 region is CASSPGVANEAFF. The CDR3, as DNA: TGTGCCAGCAGCCCCGGTGTAGCCAATGAAGCTTTCTTT.

CDR3 in DNA: TGCAGCGCCAGGACTAGCGGGAGTAACGAGCAGTACTTC. This encodes CSARTSGSNEQYF. The rearrangement uses TRBV29-1 and TRBJ2-7; 13 bases match TRBD2. Trimming at V came to 7 bases and at J to 5 bases, leaving 5 bases not matched to a gene. Per germline, CDR1 SQVTM and CDR2 ANQGSEA. This CDR3 contains 13 residues.

The rearrangement joins TRBV7-9 to TRBJ1-5; TRBD1 agrees at 7 bases. CDR3 length: 13 amino acids. The J segment lost 4 bases and the V segment lost 5 bases, leaving 2 bases of the junction unmatched. Germline CDR1 and CDR2: SEHNR and FQNEAQ (reference sequence). The DNA of the CDR3 is TGTGCCAGCAGCCCGGACAGGAATCAGCCCCAGCATTTT. Amino acid sequence: CASSPDRNQPQHF.

This clone was seen a handful of times. The chain recombines TRBV27 with TRBJ1-2; 9 nucleotides agree with TRBD1. CDR1 MNHEY and CDR2 SMNVEV come from the germline V gene (reference sequence). This CDR3 contains 14 residues. The V segment lost 5 bases and the J segment 7 bases; nucleotides outside the gene matches: 8. CDR3 sequence reads: CASSQDRDRVGYTF. CDR3 nucleotides: TGTGCCAGCAGTCAAGACCGGGACAGGGTTGGCTACACCTTC.